Included here is one T cell receptor (beta chain) sequence, with context. Its specificity is unknown. The data belong to a study of T cell responses to AZD1222 COVID-19 vaccine. Study in general: The analysis combined second doses at about 4 or about 12 weeks. Study findings and constraints: Only a handful of AZD1222 recipients, roughly six in all, had baseline seropositivity. Clonal diversity was possibly underestimated, and the donors were mostly white British, with more females.

Method: immunoSEQ multiplex PCR; TCRdb's copy keeps in-frame clones and lacks some. The data contain 110,000 or so clones, about 90% of them singletons. This TCR was recovered from an adult in good health. The material was peripheral blood, obtained on day 0 of AZD1222 vaccination.

The CDR3 nucleotides are TGTGCCAGCAGCCCCAACGTACTCTATGGCTACACCTTC. Its protein product is CASSPNVLYGYTF. The chain couples TRBV13 to TRBJ1-2; no reliable D call. Germline V gene data show CDR1 as PRHDT and CDR2 as FYEKMQ (reference sequence). The CDR3 covers 13 residues. V was trimmed by 5 bases and J by 4 bases, leaving 11 bases between them.